Listed here are 31 T cell receptor beta chains from one sample, sequenced in a study of blood T cell repertoires in COVID-19 (dated by TCRdb to about 2020). Libraries were built with the immunoSEQ multiplex PCR assay. The table comes from immuneACCESS by way of TCRdb, which keeps in-frame sequences with V and J called. Part of the clones is missing from these tables; in studies checked, under half for an unresolved V gene and the rest for unknown reasons. This sample has 52,000 or so clones in its table, and 90% of those were observed once. The biggest ten clones account for around 3.1% of the sample. Sample: peripheral blood. These TCRs come from a human donor in a cohort sampled during active COVID-19.

The rearrangement joins TRBV3-1 (or the pseudogene TRBV3-2) to TRBJ2-7, with 7 bases aligning to TRBD2. CDR1 is LGHDT, CDR2 YNNKEL, per germline (reference sequence). The V segment lost 5 bases and the J segment 9 bases; nucleotides outside the gene matches: 13. The CDR3 is 14 residues long. For the CDR3, the DNA is TGTGCCAGCAGCGGTTACGGGGGGAAAGAGGCGCAGTACTTC. Amino acids: CASSGYGGKEAQYF.

The chain has TRBV6-4 and TRBJ2-1, with 11 bases lining up with TRBD2. CDR3 length: 15 residues. CDR1 MRHNA and CDR2 SNTAGT come from the germline V gene. V trimming: 10 bases; J trimming: 9 bases; junction bases outside the gene matches: 14. CDR3: CATRPTSGSTGEQFF. The DNA for the CDR3 is TGTGCCACCCGACCCACTAGCGGGAGTACCGGTGAGCAGTTCTTC.

The gene calls are TRBV4-2 and TRBJ2-6; D ambiguous. CDR3 length: 16 amino acids. Germline V gives CDR1 LGHNA, CDR2 YNFKEQ. The V gene lost 1 base and the J gene lost 0 bases, with 7 bases spanning the gap. Here the CDR3 reads CASSQATGSGANVLTF. The CDR3 nucleotides read TGTGCCAGCAGCCAAGCCACCGGCTCTGGGGCCAACGTCCTGACTTTC.

On this clone: Other DNA sequences from this sample encode an identical CDR3 as well. The chain carries TRBV5-1 and TRBJ1-2, with 9 nucleotides matching TRBD1. This CDR3 region has 14 residues. Per the germline V gene, CDR1 is SGHRS and CDR2 is YFSETQ. Trimming at V came to 0 bases and at J to 5 bases, leaving 2 bases not matched to a gene. CDR3 nucleotides: TGCGCCAGCAGCTTGGGACAGGGGGTATATGGCTACACCTTC. It specifies CASSLGQGVYGYTF.

This clone showed up just once. This chain links TRBV7-9 with TRBJ2-3; a weak D match, TRBD1 (5 bases). Deletions cut 5 bases from V and 0 bases from J, with 9 bases between. The germline gives CDR1 SEHNR, CDR2 FQNEAQ (reference sequence). The CDR3 sequence is 14 residues long. CDR3 region: CASSPGISTDTQYF. The CDR3 DNA reads as TGTGCCAGCAGCCCAGGGATTAGCACAGATACGCAGTATTTT.

This chain joins TRBV2 and TRBJ2-1; a possible D gene is TRBD2 (6 bases). V lost 6 bases to trimming and J lost 0 bases, with 15 bases between them. Looked up from germline, CDR1 is SNHLY and CDR2 is FYNNEI. This CDR3 has 16 residues. The DNA for the CDR3 is TGTGCCAGCAGGAGGGACTTTCCGAGCTCCTACAATGAGCAGTTCTTC. Translating gives CASRRDFPSSYNEQFF.

The V call is TRBV6-5, the J call TRBJ1-2, with 10 nucleotides matching TRBD1. CDR3 length: 14 residues. CDR1 is MNHEY and CDR2 is SVGAGI in the germline V gene. V gave up 5 bases and J gave up 7 bases; unmatched junction bases: 7. In DNA, the CDR3 is TGTGCCAGCAGTCCAGACAGGGGGCGGAGTGGCTACACCTTC. Translation: CASSPDRGRSGYTF.

The rearrangement joins TRBV6-2 or TRBV6-3 to TRBJ1-1; D is unclear. This CDR3 is built from 13 residues. The germline gives CDR1 MNHEY, CDR2 SVGEGT. V lost 5 bases and J lost 1, with 8 bases in between. CDR3 in DNA: TGTGCCAGCAGTCGAACACGGAACACTGAAGCTTTCTTT. This translates into CASSRTRNTEAFF.

This chain uses TRBV7-4 with TRBJ2-7, with 10 bases aligning to TRBD1. The CDR3 has 18 residues. The ends lost 3 bases at V and 1 base at J; junction bases unmatched: 12. Per the germline V gene, CDR1 is SGHVT and CDR2 is SQSDAQ. The CDR3 sequence is CASSFLGSGTGASYEQYF. The DNA for the CDR3 is TGTGCCAGCAGCTTTTTGGGTTCCGGGACAGGGGCTTCCTACGAGCAGTACTTC. Variable domain in full (rest from reference TRBV7-4 and TRBJ2-7): GAGVSQSPRYKVAKRGRDVALRCDSISGHVTLYWYRQTLGQGSEVLTYSQSDAQRDKSGRPSGRFSAERPERSVSTLKIQRTEQGDSAVYLCASSFLGSGTGASYEQYFGPGTRLTVT.

The rearrangement joins TRBV6-6 to TRBJ2-3, with 9 positions matching TRBD2. Losses at the gene ends were 5 bases for V and 4 bases for J; bases not matched to a gene: 7. The CDR3 consists of 15 residues. CDR1 MNHNY and CDR2 SVGAGI come from the germline V gene (reference sequence). DNA for the CDR3: TGTGCCAGCAGTCCTCGAGCGGGAGGATCAGATACGCAGTATTTT. Its protein is CASSPRAGGSDTQYF.

The chain recombines TRBV2 with TRBJ1-2; the match to TRBD1 covers 8 bases. The length of the CDR3 is 15 residues. CDR1 and CDR2 from the germline V gene are SNHLY and FYNNEI. The V gene end was trimmed by 3 bases and the J gene end by 8 bases; junction bases not matched to a gene: 11. For the CDR3, the DNA is TGTGCCAGCAGTGAGGGATGGACAGGGATAAAGGGCTACACCTTC. It translates to CASSEGWTGIKGYTF.

In regard to this clone: One junction end does not reproduce the germline sequence, and a read error may be involved. This sequence joins TRBV7-7 and TRBJ2-1; D is unresolved. The germline V gene encodes CDR1 SSHAT and CDR2 FNYEAQ (reference sequence). The CDR3 is 14 amino acids. This CDR3 reads CASSLGQRSNEQFF. The CDR3 DNA reads as TGTGCTAGCAGCTTGGGTCAGAGGTCAAATGAGCAGTTCTTC.

CDR3 loop: CASSFTDNQPQHF. In DNA form, the CDR3 reads TGTGCCAGCAGCTTCACAGACAATCAGCCCCAGCATTTT. This chain joins TRBV5-5 and TRBJ1-5, with no clear D. Germline values: CDR1 SGHKS, CDR2 YYEKEE (reference sequence). CDR3 length: 13 residues. Between the trimmed V and J ends, which lost 2 bases and 3 bases, there was a span of 6 bases.

V and J are TRBV9 and TRBJ2-2; 7 positions agree with TRBD2. This CDR3 is 15 amino acids long. The V and J ends lost 4 bases and 3 bases, in that order; junction bases with no gene match: 6. CDR1 SGDLS and CDR2 YYNGEE come from the germline V gene. The CDR3 reads CASSPRTRYTGELFF. The CDR3 coding sequence is TGTGCCAGCAGCCCCAGGACTAGGTACACCGGGGAGCTGTTTTTT.

The chain carries TRBV27 and TRBJ1-2; possible D gene TRBD1, 5 bases. In germline, CDR1 is MNHEY, CDR2 SMNVEV (reference sequence). The V and J ends lost 3 bases and 6 bases respectively, with 20 bases between them. The CDR3 extends over 16 amino acids. CDR3 DNA: TGTGCCAGCAGTTTCTTAGGGACTGATCATCATCATGGCTACACCTTC. Translation gives CASSFLGTDHHHGYTF.

The genes are TRBV19 and TRBJ2-6, with 7 positions matching TRBD1. CDR3 size: 15 residues. J was trimmed by 0 bases and V by 4 bases; bases with no gene match: 0. CDR1 is LNHDA, CDR2 SQIVND, per germline (reference sequence). CDR3 in DNA: TGTGCCAGTAGTACAGGGGGCTCTGGGGCCAACGTCCTGACTTTC. Amino acids: CASSTGGSGANVLTF.

The CDR3 DNA reads TGTGCCAGCAGCTCACAGGGGGCGGTGGGCACAGATACGCAGTATTTT. This gives the protein CASSSQGAVGTDTQYF. This chain uses TRBV28 with TRBJ2-3; 9 bases fit TRBD1. The trim removed 6 bases at V and 1 base at J, leaving 8 bases unmatched. CDR1 MDHEN and CDR2 SYDVKM come from the germline V gene. The CDR3 consists of 16 residues. Combining the CDR3 with reference TRBV28 and TRBJ2-3 gives the whole variable domain DVKVTQSSRYLVKRTGEKVFLECVQDMDHENMFWYRQDPGLGLRLIYFSYDVKMKEKGDIPEGYSVSREKKERFSLILESASTNQTSMYLCASSSQGAVGTDTQYFGPGTRLTVL.

This clone showed up just a few times. V gene TRBV7-9 combines with J gene TRBJ1-6, with 12 bases lining up with TRBD1. The J segment lost 8 bases and the V segment lost 5 bases, leaving 7 bases of the junction unmatched. This CDR3 has 16 residues. Germline assignment: CDR1 SEHNR and CDR2 FQNEAQ (reference sequence). In nucleotides, the CDR3 is TGTGCCAGCAGCCGTCCGGGACAGGGGGCTCATTCACCCCTCCACTTT. Its protein product is CASSRPGQGAHSPLHF.

J is TRBJ2-7 and V is TRBV27; 7 nucleotides line up with TRBD1. The ends lost 6 bases at V and 3 bases at J; junction bases unmatched: 8. CDR3 size: 14 residues. In germline, CDR1 is MNHEY, CDR2 SMNVEV (reference sequence). The CDR3 DNA sequence: TGTGCCAGCAGCCGAGGACAGGCAGGCTACGAGCAGTACTTC. Amino acid sequence: CASSRGQAGYEQYF.

This chain links TRBV12-3 or TRBV12-4 with TRBJ2-1; TRBD2 might be the D (5 bases). The germline V and J ends were trimmed by 6 bases and 12 bases, with 15 bases remaining between them. The CDR3 loop spans 12 amino acids. The CDR3, as DNA: TGTGCCAGCAGCCTTTCGGGAAGCCGGCAGTTCTTC. It encodes CASSLSGSRQFF.

This rearrangement joins TRBV7-9 to TRBJ2-1; D possibly corresponds to TRBD2 (6 bases). The CDR3 extends over 14 amino acids. The germline CDR1 and CDR2 sequences are SEHNR and FQNEAQ (reference sequence). V lost 2 bases, J lost 5 bases, and 10 bases lay in between. The CDR3 loop reads CASSLSSGDNEQFF. CDR3 DNA: TGTGCCAGCAGCTTAAGTTCGGGGGACAATGAGCAGTTCTTC. Full variable domain (missing parts from reference TRBV7-9 and TRBJ2-1): DTGVSQNPRHKITKRGQNVTFRCDPISEHNRLYWYRQTLGQGPEFLTYFQNEAQLEKSRLLSDRFSAERPKGSFSTLEIQRTEQGDSAMYLCASSLSSGDNEQFFGPGTRLTVL.

The chain has TRBV5-1 and TRBJ2-7, with a possible D match to TRBD2 (6 bases). Germline CDR1 reads SGHRS; CDR2 reads YFSETQ. V was shortened by 0 bases and J by 0 bases, with 10 bases between the two germline ends. This CDR3 region has 15 residues. CDR3 residues: CASSLVSGLSYEQYF. The CDR3 DNA is TGCGCCAGCAGCTTGGTGAGCGGGCTCTCCTACGAGCAGTACTTC.

V and J are TRBV2 and TRBJ1-3, with D perhaps matching TRBD1 (6 bases). Germline assignment: CDR1 SNHLY and CDR2 FYNNEI. CDR3 length: 14 amino acids. The V end was cut by 7 bases, the J end by 3 bases, with 13 bases between. The DNA for the CDR3 is TGTGCCAGCAAAGTACAGGGTCGTGGAAACACCATATATTTT. It encodes CASKVQGRGNTIYF.

The chain carries TRBV7-9 and TRBJ2-6, with D possibly TRBD2 on 5 matching bases. Germline CDR1 is SEHNR and CDR2 is FQNEAQ (reference sequence). V was cut by 5 bases and J by 2 bases, with 13 bases left in between. The CDR3 consists of 16 residues. CDR3 residues: CASSTRHGTGANVLTF. CDR3 DNA: TGTGCCAGCAGCACCCGACACGGGACTGGGGCCAACGTCCTGACTTTC.

V gene TRBV3-1 (or the pseudogene TRBV3-2) combines with J gene TRBJ2-5, with D hard to call. V was cut by 3 bases and J by 4 bases, with 3 bases left in between. The CDR3 length is 11 residues. The germline gives CDR1 LGHDT, CDR2 YNNKEL (reference sequence). The DNA of the CDR3 is TGTGCCAGCAGCCAGGCAGAGACCCAGTACTTC. Translation: CASSQAETQYF.

This clone came up once. The V gene is TRBV5-4, the J gene TRBJ2-1; D is perhaps TRBD2 (5 bases). CDR1 is SGHNT and CDR2 is YYREEE in the germline V gene (reference sequence). This CDR3 spans 14 amino acids. V lost 7 bases and J 3 bases, leaving 14 bases between the germline ends. Here the CDR3 DNA reads TGTGCCAGCTCAACCATGACTAACTACAATGAGCAGTTCTTC. This codes for CASSTMTNYNEQFF. The whole variable domain, remainder taken from reference TRBV5-4 and TRBJ2-1, is ETGVTQSPTHLIKTRGQQVTLRCSSQSGHNTVSWYQQALGQGPQFIFQYYREEENGRGNFPPRFSGLQFPNYSSELNVNALELDDSALYLCASSTMTNYNEQFFGPGTRLTVL.

The V and J genes are TRBV5-1 and TRBJ2-2, with 14 nucleotides matching TRBD2. The junction had 5 bases not matched to a gene; V was cut back by 0 bases and J by 4 bases. Germline CDR1 and CDR2: SGHRS and YFSETQ. The CDR3 runs 18 residues. The CDR3 region is CASSLAGTSGSGTGELFF. The CDR3 nucleotides read TGCGCCAGCAGCTTGGCCGGGACTAGCGGGAGTGGCACCGGGGAGCTGTTTTTT.

The gene calls are TRBV2 and TRBJ1-2, with 8 bases matching TRBD1. The junction had 9 bases not matched to a gene; V was cut back by 7 bases and J by 5 bases. The V gene's germline CDR1 is SNHLY and CDR2 FYNNEI. This CDR3 spans 14 amino acids. The CDR3 spells CASIKDREAYGYTF. The CDR3 DNA sequence: TGTGCCAGCATTAAGGACAGGGAAGCGTATGGCTACACCTTC.

The chain uses TRBV28 and TRBJ2-7, with 12 bases lining up with TRBD2. The CDR3 is made up of 15 amino acids. J gave up 4 bases and V 6 bases, and 7 bases lay outside the gene matches. Germline CDR1 and CDR2: MDHEN and SYDVKM. Written as DNA, the CDR3 is TGTGCCAGCAGGACTCTAGCGGGAGGGCCGTACGAGCAGTACTTC. This gives the protein CASRTLAGGPYEQYF.

In nucleotides, the CDR3 is TGTGCCAGTAGTCCCCCGGGACAACGTGCGGGCTACACCTTC. Translated: CASSPPGQRAGYTF. This chain connects TRBV19 to TRBJ1-2; a weak D match, TRBD1 (6 bases). V shed 5 bases and J shed 8 bases, with 18 bases lying between them. The CDR3 spans 14 residues. Germline CDR1 reads LNHDA; CDR2 reads SQIVND (reference sequence).

This chain connects TRBV6-5 to TRBJ2-1; 9 bases line up with TRBD1. Germline CDR1 and CDR2: MNHEY and SVGAGI. Trimming removed 3 bases from V and 7 bases from J; junction bases left unmatched: 7. CDR3 length equals 15 residues. CDR3 bases: TGTGCCAGCAGTTATTTCGGGACAGGGAAGAATGAGCAGTTCTTC. This translates into CASSYFGTGKNEQFF.